These 18 T cell receptor beta chains were all obtained from the same sample, sequenced in a study of T cell repertoires in cytomegalovirus infection (dated by TCRdb to between 2018 and 2021). TCRdb shows the sequencer as Illumina HiSeq 1500. The raw public reads went through TCRdb reprocessing: fastp at Q25, MiXCR clone calling, in-frame beta chains kept. Merged by CDR3 protein, the rows form single entries marked with the most common genes and DNA. The sample records 500,000 to 600,000 distinct CDR3 sequences, 16% of which are singletons. The ten most abundant clones make up 24% of the sample. The sequenced sample consisted of CD8+ T cells from PBMCs. Receptors originate from a human donor in good health (CMV status not recorded). Some clones in this sample may be carry-over from other donors' samples.

The rearrangement links TRBV6-5 to TRBJ2-1; D may be TRBD1 or TRBD2 (5 bases each). V lost 0 bases and J 10 bases, leaving 22 bases between the germline ends. The CDR3 consists of 17 residues. Germline CDR1 reads MNHEY; CDR2 reads SVGAGI. CDR3 DNA: TGTGCCAGCAGTTACTCGGCTCCGGGACCCCCCCCGGGGGAGCAGTTCTTC. Its translation: CASSYSAPGPPPGEQFF.

This clonotype was counted many times. The genes are TRBV28 and TRBJ2-7; perhaps D is TRBD1 or TRBD2 (5 bases each). The CDR3 sequence is 14 residues long. Trimming shortened V by 7 bases and J by 0 bases, and 13 bases separated the two germline ends. Looked up from germline, CDR1 is MDHEN and CDR2 is SYDVKM. The CDR3 coding sequence is TGTGCCAGCATCGACGGGACGAGCTCCTACGAGCAGTACTTC. Translated: CASIDGTSSYEQYF.

The sample holds many counts of this clonotype. The chain uses TRBV7-6 and TRBJ2-2; D unclear. V was shortened by 5 bases and J by 2 bases, with 3 bases between the two germline ends. The germline V gene encodes CDR1 SGHVS and CDR2 FNYEAQ. This CDR3 has 12 residues. DNA for the CDR3: TGTGCCAGCAGCGATAACACCGGGGAGCTGTTTTTT. This encodes CASSDNTGELFF.

The chain joins TRBV27 to TRBJ2-3; D uncertain. The CDR3 runs 13 residues. Germline CDR1 and CDR2: MNHEY and SMNVEV (reference sequence). The V end was cut by 6 bases, the J end by 4 bases, with 11 bases between. The CDR3 here is CASSIYRSDTQYF. The DNA of the CDR3 is TGTGCCAGCAGCATATACCGATCAGATACGCAGTATTTT.

The CDR3 DNA sequence: TGTGCCAGCAGTCTAGCGGGGGGGCCCCACAATGAGCAGTTCTTC. Translating it yields CASSLAGGPHNEQFF. The V gene is TRBV6-5, the J gene TRBJ2-1; 12 bases map to TRBD2. CDR3 length equals 15 residues. Germline-derived CDR1 and CDR2 are MNHEY and SVGAGI. The ends lost 5 bases at V and 5 bases at J; junction bases unmatched: 4.

This clonotype was detected a few times. V usage is TRBV24-1 and J usage is TRBJ2-3, with 7 bases aligning to TRBD1. CDR1 is KGHDR, CDR2 SFDVKD, per germline. This CDR3 comprises 16 residues. J lost 2 bases, V lost 2 bases, and 6 bases had no gene match. The DNA of the CDR3 is TGTGCCACCAGTGATTATGGACAGGACGACACAGATACGCAGTATTTT. It yields the protein CATSDYGQDDTDTQYF.

This clonotype appeared a few times. The genes are TRBV6-1 and TRBJ2-7; 9 positions match TRBD2. CDR1 and CDR2 (germline): MNHNS, SASEGT. CDR3 size: 15 residues. V lost 2 bases to trimming and J lost 6 bases; unmatched junction nucleotides: 8. In DNA form, the CDR3 reads TGTGCCAGCAGTGAAAGGCTTAGCGGGGGCGGCGAGCAGTACTTC. Translation gives CASSERLSGGGEQYF.

This clonotype has just a few counts. The chain carries TRBV11-2 and TRBJ2-5; D is perhaps TRBD2 (7 bases). The ends were cut back, 4 bases at V and 1 base at J, with 16 bases in the middle. CDR3 length: 16 amino acids. Germline assignment: CDR1 SGHAT and CDR2 FQNNGV. CDR3 protein: CASSYPGGPIQETQYF. The CDR3 nucleotides read TGTGCCAGCAGCTATCCGGGGGGCCCAATCCAAGAGACCCAGTACTTC.

This clonotype was counted ten times or more. The CDR3 reads CASSQPPGDTQYF. CDR3 sequence (DNA): TGTGCCAGCAGTCAGCCCCCCGGAGATACGCAGTATTTT. This rearrangement joins TRBV12-3 or TRBV12-4 to TRBJ2-3; no reliable D call. V dropped 5 bases and J dropped 5 bases, with 11 bases sitting between them. This CDR3 spans 13 amino acids.

The chain combines TRBV14 with TRBJ2-2, with D unclear. V was pared by 4 bases and J by 0 bases, with 12 bases between. CDR3 length: 16 amino acids. In germline, CDR1 is SGHDN, CDR2 FVKESK. The CDR3 spells CASSRETSANTGELFF. CDR3 DNA: TGTGCCAGCAGCCGAGAGACTTCCGCGAACACCGGGGAGCTGTTTTTT.

The gene calls are TRBV28 and TRBJ1-2, with 12 bases identical to TRBD1. Germline lookup yields CDR1 MDHEN and CDR2 SYDVKM. The CDR3 covers 17 residues. V lost 6 bases and J lost 0; bases outside the gene matches: 8. CDR3 nucleotide sequence: TGTGCCAGCAGGACCGGGACAGGGGGCCTTACTAACTATGGCTACACCTTC. This encodes CASRTGTGGLTNYGYTF.

This clonotype was counted ten times or more. This chain uses TRBV2 with TRBJ1-1, with TRBD1 matching 10 bases. Germline assignment: CDR1 SNHLY and CDR2 FYNNEI. The junction had 1 base not matched to a gene; V was cut back by 3 bases and J by 0 bases. This CDR3 is built from 15 residues. The CDR3, as DNA: TGTGCCAGCAGTGAGGACAGGGGGGTGAACACTGAAGCTTTCTTT. As protein: CASSEDRGVNTEAFF.

This clonotype has at least ten counts. V is TRBV7-6 and J is TRBJ2-1; 10 bases line up with TRBD2. The CDR3 loop spans 16 amino acids. The trim removed 3 bases at V and 3 bases at J, leaving 5 bases unmatched. Germline V CDR1 and CDR2: SGHVS, FNYEAQ. DNA of the CDR3: TGTGCCAGCAGCTTTTCCGGGACTAGCGTCTACAATGAGCAGTTCTTC. Amino acids: CASSFSGTSVYNEQFF.

A word on this clonotype: This sequence may be a read error, since a much larger clone differs from it by one base. The chain combines TRBV6-6 with TRBJ2-3; TRBD2 agrees at 8 bases. The germline V gene has CDR1 MNHNY and CDR2 SVGAGI (reference sequence). The CDR3 runs 17 residues. The CDR3 DNA reads as TGTGCCTGCAGAAACCCTCGGTCGCGGGGGGTCTCAGATACGCAGTATTTT. This translates into CACRNPRSRGVSDTQYF.

This clonotype occurred many times. This chain uses TRBV7-9 with TRBJ2-7, with D maybe TRBD1 (5 bases). V lost 5 bases and J 4 bases, leaving 21 bases between the germline ends. Germline loops: CDR1 SEHNR, CDR2 FQNEAQ (reference sequence). CDR3 length: 16 amino acids. The CDR3 sequence: CASSPPDRIKGYEQYF. In DNA, the CDR3 is TGTGCCAGCAGCCCCCCGGACCGAATAAAGGGGTACGAGCAGTACTTC.

There are many counts of this clonotype. V is TRBV6-1 and J is TRBJ2-1; 10 bases match TRBD2. Germline V CDR1 and CDR2: MNHNS, SASEGT. The CDR3 loop spans 15 amino acids. V dropped 1 base and J dropped 6; count of bases not matched to a gene: 3. The CDR3 loop is CASSEGSGGANEQFF. The CDR3 DNA sequence: TGTGCCAGCAGTGAAGGGAGCGGGGGGGCCAATGAGCAGTTCTTC.

Of note for this clonotype: Since no conserved phenylalanine or tryptophan closes the CDR3, a read error is the likely cause. This chain joins TRBV4-1 and TRBJ2-1, with a possible D match to TRBD2 (6 bases). Germline V gene lookup returns CDR1 MGHRA and CDR2 YSYEKL. This CDR3 spans 15 amino acids. Trimming took 0 bases from V and 8 from J, leaving 14 bases between them. The CDR3, as DNA: TGCGCCAGCAGCCAAGATTTTCGGGAGCAAGATGAGCAGTTCTTA. Its protein is CASSQDFREQDEQFL.

This clonotype was recorded at least ten times. This sequence joins TRBV28 and TRBJ2-1; no clear D. Germline-derived CDR1 and CDR2 are MDHEN and SYDVKM. V was shortened by 2 bases and J by 5 bases, with 10 bases between the two germline ends. The CDR3 length is 14 residues. CDR3 loop: CASSLAWRHNEQFF. The CDR3 DNA reads TGTGCCAGCAGTTTAGCGTGGCGTCACAATGAGCAGTTCTTC.